This T cell receptor (beta chain) was captured in a study of cytomegalovirus exposure and HLA in healthy donors. For the study at large: Later, an analysis reported that the 95 to 150 validation repertoires had used the same platform as the 500 to 800 first-cohort repertoires.

There are 17 residues in the CDR3. The germline V and J ends were trimmed by 3 bases and 5 bases, with 21 bases remaining between them. Germline loops: CDR1 SGHDN, CDR2 FVKESK. TCRdb keeps only in-frame clones here, not all; method: immunoSEQ multiplex PCR. The sample has some 170,000 clones, roughly 90% seen once. This TCR derives from a woman aged 18-29 years in good health and CMV-seronegative. Sequencing used PBMCs. The rearrangement links TRBV14 to TRBJ2-3; tentatively, D is TRBD1 (6 bases). CDR3 in amino acids: CASSHSPVDSYLDTQYF. CDR3 DNA sequence: TGTGCCAGCAGCCACTCCCCCGTGGACAGTTATTTAGATACGCAGTATTTT. Supplemented by reference TRBV14 and TRBJ2-3, the full variable domain reads EAGVTQFPSHSVIEKGQTVTLRCDPISGHDNLYWYRRVMGKEIKFLLHFVKESKQDESGMPNNRFLAERTGGTYSTLKVQPAELEDSGVYFCASSHSPVDSYLDTQYFGPGTRLTVL.